This entry features one TCR beta chain sequence. Its antigen is currently not known. No base quality values were provided; no much bigger clone lies one nucleotide off. This specimen comes from a study of CD8 T cells in Susac syndrome (dated by TCRdb to between 2018 and 2021). Describing the broader study: Repertoire sequencing was used to test whether CD8+ T cell activation and differentiation in Susac syndrome was antigen driven. The study compared CD8+ T cell repertoire clonality among 11 to 12 healthy donors, approximately 14 Susac syndrome patients and some 16 multiple sclerosis patients. Findings and caveats that apply to the study as a whole: The study acknowledged that relatively few individuals were included in the TCR sequencing and HLA analysis.

CDR3 length: 12 amino acids, cysteine to phenylalanine. Of the read, only the CDR3 DNA is kept; its 36 bases are in frame from base 1. V has 5 bases trimmed and J has 5 bases trimmed; junction bases matching no gene number 3. RNA was extracted using the RNeasy kit, and about 0.5 to 1 microgram was reverse transcribed with random hexamers. TCR beta CDR3 regions were amplified with the immunoSEQ multiplex PCR assay covering 54 Vbeta and 13 Jbeta segments. PCR amplification bias was corrected using a synthetic template baseline for primer optimization and computational correction. Per the original workflow: Only productive sequences were kept, with reads annotated to V, D and J genes according to IMGT and analyzed in immunoSEQ Analyzer. To calculate clonality, Shannon entropy was normalized by log2 of the number of productive unique sequences and then subtracted from one. For each patient and control, public and private clones were evaluated among the 100 most prevalent clones. Susac-specific clones were defined as absent from healthy and MS cohorts, some 1,000 published viral clones and other ImmuneACCESS disease sequences. Using fastp at Q25 and MiXCR, TCRdb reprocessed the public reads and kept productive beta chains. A single entry per CDR3 protein holds the most common genes and DNA from its merged rows. TCRdb assigned the V and J calls; the authors' analysis was not used. The sample contains around 150,000 distinct CDR3 sequences, 94% of them found a single time. The top ten constitute approximately 0.3% of the sample.

High-throughput TCR beta sequencing profiled peripheral blood CD8+ and CD4+ T cells from healthy donors, Susac syndrome patients and multiple sclerosis patients. Healthy donors were included as age- and sex-matched controls. CD8+ TEMRA cells were enriched by FACS, while bulk CD8+ and CD4+ T cells were purified by magnetic negative isolation. Blood was drawn into EDTA tubes, processed within 24 hours, and PBMCs were isolated by density gradient centrifugation. PBMCs intended for TCR sequencing were cryopreserved in liquid nitrogen and thawed later in a water bath at 37 degrees C. Purity of sorted or isolated CD4+, CD8+ and CD8+ TEMRA cells was at least 90%.

Sequencing used CD8+ T cells from PBMCs. This sequence uses TRBV12-3 or TRBV12-4 and TRBJ2-7; 7 middle bases align to TRBD2. The sequence came from a human donor in good health. The bases read TGTGCCAGCAGTCTCCGGGAGGACGAGCAGTACTTC. Protein translation: CASSLREDEQYF.